This T cell receptor beta chain was sequenced in a study of blood T cell repertoires in COVID-19. Turning to the study itself: Acute and convalescent COVID-19 samples came from the United States, Italy and Spain. The cDNA or gDNA used as material had been derived from T cells, B-cell-depleted T cells, or PBMCs.

Original data processing: Reference gene primer amplification in the assay estimated nucleated cell counts. The protocol was immunoSEQ multiplex PCR, while the TCRdb copy is restricted to in-frame clones and leaves out a portion. That table supplies the V and J calls and clone size; D and trimming were determined from the DNA. The sample lists tens of thousands of clones, roughly 84% seen once, with around 3.4% in the top ten. Sequences were obtained from peripheral blood. This clonotype was sampled from a man aged 50 to 60 with acute or convalescent COVID-19.

CDR3 bases: TGTGCCAGCAGCCAAGAACAGGGGGCCTACGAGCAGTACTTC. This codes for CASSQEQGAYEQYF. V usage is TRBV4-2 and J usage is TRBJ2-7; 8 nucleotides align to TRBD1. Germline trimming cut 0 bases from V and 2 bases from J; bases unmatched to any gene: 0. Germline V gene data show CDR1 as LGHNA and CDR2 as YNFKEQ. CDR3 length: 14 amino acids.